This TCR beta chain was recovered during a study of cytomegalovirus exposure and HLA in healthy donors. A word on this clone: Its antigen is currently unknown.

Overall study findings and caveats: It was 150 to 200 TCR beta chains that were listed as cytomegalovirus-associated. Generally TCR sequences proved uncommon, though certain public TCRs appeared in numerous donors.

CDR1 is SGHDT and CDR2 is YYEEEE in the germline V gene. The CDR3 length is 15 residues. Trimming took 0 bases from V and 7 from J; bases not matched to a gene: 5. The data were produced by immunoSEQ multiplex PCR, yet TCRdb's version contains in-frame clones alone and is incomplete. Of about 270,000 clones in the sample, around 86% were seen once. The sequenced sample was PBMCs. This receptor was obtained from a woman younger than 30 in good health and CMV-seronegative. This chain connects TRBV5-6 to TRBJ2-2; TRBD1 agrees at 8 bases. CDR3 sequence (DNA): TGTGCCAGCAGCTTGGGGACAGGGTTGAGCGGGGAGCTGTTTTTT. This encodes CASSLGTGLSGELFF.